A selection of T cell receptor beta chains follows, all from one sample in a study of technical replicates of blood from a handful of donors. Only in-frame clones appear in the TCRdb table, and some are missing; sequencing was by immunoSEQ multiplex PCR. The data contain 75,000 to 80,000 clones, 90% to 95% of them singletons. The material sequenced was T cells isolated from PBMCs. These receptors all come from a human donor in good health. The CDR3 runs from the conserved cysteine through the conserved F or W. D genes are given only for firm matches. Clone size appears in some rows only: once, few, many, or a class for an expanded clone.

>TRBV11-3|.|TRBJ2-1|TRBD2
TGTGCCAGCAGCCCGGGACTATACAATGAGCAGTTCTTC
CASSPGLYNEQFF
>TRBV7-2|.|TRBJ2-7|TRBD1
TGTGCCAGCAGCTTTTCCTCCGGGACAGGTGCCTACGAGCAGTACTTC
CASSFSSGTGAYEQYF
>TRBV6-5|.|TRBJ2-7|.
TGTGCCAGCAGGAACCAATGGGACAACTCCTACGAGCAGTACTTC
CASRNQWDNSYEQYF
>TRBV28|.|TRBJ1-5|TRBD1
TGTGCCAGCACCTACAGGGGGCAAGGGGGGGGAAATCAGCCCCAGCATTTT
CASTYRGQGGGNQPQHF
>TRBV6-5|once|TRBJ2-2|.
TGTGCCAGCAGTTACAACAGGGTCGGCACCGGGGAGCTGTTTTTT
CASSYNRVGTGELFF
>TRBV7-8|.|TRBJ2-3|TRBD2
TGTGCCAGCAGCCTGGGGACTAGCGGGACTGTCGATACGCAGTATTTT
CASSLGTSGTVDTQYF
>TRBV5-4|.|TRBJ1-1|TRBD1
TGTGCCAGCAGCCTGGGACAGGAGGATGAAGCTTTCTTT
CASSLGQEDEAFF
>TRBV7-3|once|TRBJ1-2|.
TGTGCCAGCAGCCCAACGGGGGTCTTCTATGGCTACACCTTC
CASSPTGVFYGYTF
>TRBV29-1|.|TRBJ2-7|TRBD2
TGCAGCGTGGGAGCGGGAGTGGTAGACGAGCAGTACTTC
CSVGAGVVDEQYF
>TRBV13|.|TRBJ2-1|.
TGTGCCAGCAGCCCCTCCAATGAGCAGTTCTTC
CASSPSNEQFF
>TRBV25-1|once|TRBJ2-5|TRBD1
TGTGCCAGCATTAGGGGACAGGGAGGAGTGGAGACCCAGTACTTC
CASIRGQGGVETQYF
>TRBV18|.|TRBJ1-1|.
TGTGCCAGCTCATACGGGATCTTGAACACTGAAGCTTTCTTT
CASSYGILNTEAFF
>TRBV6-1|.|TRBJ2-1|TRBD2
TGTGCCAGCAGTGAAGCACTAGCGGGAGGGTACAATGAGCAGTTCTTC
CASSEALAGGYNEQFF
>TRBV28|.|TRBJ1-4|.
TGTGCCAGCAGTCTAGCACGGACGGGAGATAGTGAAAAACTGTTTTTT
CASSLARTGDSEKLFF
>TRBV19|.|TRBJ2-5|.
TGTGCCAGTACAGGACAAGGGATGGAGACCCAGTACTTC
CASTGQGMETQYF
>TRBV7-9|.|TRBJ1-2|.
TGTGCCAGCAGCTTACCTCAGTTCCAGTACTATGGCTACACCTTC
CASSLPQFQYYGYTF
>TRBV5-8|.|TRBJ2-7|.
TGTGCCAGCAGTTTTTACTACCCCCACGAGCAGTACTTC
CASSFYYPHEQYF
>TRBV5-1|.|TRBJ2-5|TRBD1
TGCGCCAGCAGCTTGGAGGGACAGGGAGGGGAGACCCAGTACTTC
CASSLEGQGGETQYF
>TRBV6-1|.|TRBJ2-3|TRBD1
TGTGCCAGCAGTGAAGCGCGTGGACAGGGAACAGATACGCAGTATTTT
CASSEARGQGTDTQYF
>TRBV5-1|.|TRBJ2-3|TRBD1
TGCGCCAGCAGCTTCGGGACAGGGACCACAGATACGCAGTATTTT
CASSFGTGTTDTQYF
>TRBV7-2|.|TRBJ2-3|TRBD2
TGTGCCAGCAGGAGTACCGGGACTAGTCCAGATACGCAGTATTTT
CASRSTGTSPDTQYF
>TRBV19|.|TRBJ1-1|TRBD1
TGTGCCAGTAGGGGACAGGGGTTTATGAACACTGAAGCTTTCTTT
CASRGQGFMNTEAFF
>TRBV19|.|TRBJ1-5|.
TGTGCCAGTAGTATCTGGGGCAGCTATAGCAATCAGCCCCAGCATTTT
CASSIWGSYSNQPQHF
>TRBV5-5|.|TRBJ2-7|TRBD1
TGTGCCAGCAGCGGGACAGGGGACGAGCAGTACTTC
CASSGTGDEQYF
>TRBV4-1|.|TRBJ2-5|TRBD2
TGCGCCAGCAGGGGGACTAGCGGACCACAAGAGACCCAGTACTTC
CASRGTSGPQETQYF
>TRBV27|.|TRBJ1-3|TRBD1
TGTGCCAGCAGTTTTAGACAGGGGTCCGGAAACACCATATATTTT
CASSFRQGSGNTIYF
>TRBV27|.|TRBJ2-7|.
TGTGCCAGCAGTTTATCCGGACAAGTCGAGCAGTACTTC
CASSLSGQVEQYF
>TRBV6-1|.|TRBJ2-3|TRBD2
TGTGCCAGCAGTGAAGCGTTGGGACTAGCGGGATTAACAGATACGCAGTATTTT
CASSEALGLAGLTDTQYF
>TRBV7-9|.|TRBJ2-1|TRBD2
TGTGCCAGCAGCTTTATGACTAGCGAAGTCTACAATGAGCAGTTCTTC
CASSFMTSEVYNEQFF
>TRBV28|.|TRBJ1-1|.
TGTGCCAGCAGGGGGGGTGGAAACACTGAAGCTTTCTTT
CASRGGGNTEAFF
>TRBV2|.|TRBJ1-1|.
TGTGCCAGCAGTGAAAGAGGGAAAACTGAAGCTTTCTTT
CASSERGKTEAFF
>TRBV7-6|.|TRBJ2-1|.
TGTGCCAGCAGCTTGAGGAGTTACAATGAGCAGTTCTTC
CASSLRSYNEQFF
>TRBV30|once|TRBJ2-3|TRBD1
TGTGCCTGGAGCCGCCGGACAGGTAGCACAGATACGCAGTATTTT
CAWSRRTGSTDTQYF
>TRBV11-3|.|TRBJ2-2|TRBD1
TGTGCCAGCAGCACCCGGACAGGGGAGGACACCGGGGAGCTGTTTTTT
CASSTRTGEDTGELFF
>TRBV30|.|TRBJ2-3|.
TGTGCCTGCGTCAAGCGTAGCACAGATACGCAGTATTTT
CACVKRSTDTQYF
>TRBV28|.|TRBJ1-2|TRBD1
TGTGCCAGCAGTTTATTCAAGCGGGGACAGGGGCCGATTCAAGCTAACTATGGCTACACCTTC
CASSLFKRGQGPIQANYGYTF
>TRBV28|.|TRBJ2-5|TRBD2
TGTGCCAAGCCGGGGGGGGAGACCCAGTACTTC
CAKPGGETQYF
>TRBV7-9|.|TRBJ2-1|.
TGTGCCAGCAGCTTAGCCGGGAGTTTTTGGGAGCAGTTCTTC
CASSLAGSFWEQFF
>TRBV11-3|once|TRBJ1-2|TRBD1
TGTGCCAGCAGCTTGGACAGGGGAGGAGGCTACACCTTC
CASSLDRGGGYTF
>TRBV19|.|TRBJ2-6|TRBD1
TGTGCCACCCGACAGGGGGGAGCTGGGGCCAACGTCCTGACTTTC
CATRQGGAGANVLTF
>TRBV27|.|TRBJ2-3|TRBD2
TGTGCCAGCAGTTACCTAGCGGGAGGGAGAGATACGCAGTATTTT
CASSYLAGGRDTQYF
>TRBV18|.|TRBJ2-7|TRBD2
TGTGCCAGCTCACCATTCGGCAGGGTGCCTAGCGGAGCCTACGAGCAGTACTTC
CASSPFGRVPSGAYEQYF
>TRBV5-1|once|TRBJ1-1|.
TGCGCCAGCAGCTTGAACGGGTACACTGAAGCTTTCTTT
CASSLNGYTEAFF
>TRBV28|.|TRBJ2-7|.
TGTGCCAGCAGTTTACCCACCTACGAGCAGTACTTC
CASSLPTYEQYF
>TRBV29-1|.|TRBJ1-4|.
TGCAGCGTTGGAGAGGGGGGGAATAGTGAAAAACTGTTTTTT
CSVGEGGNSEKLFF
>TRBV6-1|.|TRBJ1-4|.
TGTGCCAGCAGTGAAAATTGGGAGGGGTGGGGTGAAAAACTGTTTTTT
CASSENWEGWGEKLFF
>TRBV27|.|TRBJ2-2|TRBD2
TGTGCCAGCATGGGACTAGGGGGTTCCGGGGAGCTGTTTTTT
CASMGLGGSGELFF
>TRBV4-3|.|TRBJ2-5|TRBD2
TGCGCCAGCAGCCTTGGGACTAGCGGGAGAGAGACCCAGTACTTC
CASSLGTSGRETQYF
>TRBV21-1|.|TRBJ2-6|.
TGTGCCAGCAGCAAAGCTAGAGGGAATGGGGCCAACGTCCTGACTTTC
CASSKARGNGANVLTF
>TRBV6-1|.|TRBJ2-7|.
TGTGCCAGCTTACGACCGGGGACCTACGAGCAGTACTTC
CASLRPGTYEQYF
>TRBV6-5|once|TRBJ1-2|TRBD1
TGTGCCAGCAGTTACTCTTTACAGGGGGTTAATGGCTACACCTTC
CASSYSLQGVNGYTF
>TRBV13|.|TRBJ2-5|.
TGTGCCAGCAGCTTAGGCCTCAGGGAAGGGGAAGAGACCCAGTACTTC
CASSLGLREGEETQYF
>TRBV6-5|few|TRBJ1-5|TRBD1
TGTGCCAGCAGTTTGGGACAGGAGAATCAGCCCCAGCATTTT
CASSLGQENQPQHF
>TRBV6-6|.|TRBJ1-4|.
TGTGCCATCCAACTGGGGCGTAATGAAAAACTGTTTTTT
CAIQLGRNEKLFF